The source of this T cell receptor (beta chain) is a study of T cells after yellow fever vaccination. Notes on the study in general: When the response was secondary, it was weaker but reached its peak faster, day 5 versus 15.

TCRdb reprocessed the 5' RACE reads via MiXCR and lists one record per CDR3 protein. The sample consists of about 260,000 distinct CDR3 sequences, about 5.2% of them appearing once. This clonotype was seen many times. What it recognizes is unknown. This CDR3 is 15 amino acids long. Germline lookup yields CDR1 SGHKS and CDR2 YYEKEE (reference sequence). J lost 9 bases, V lost 3 bases, and 9 bases had no gene match. Specimen: CD4+ T cells sorted from PBMCs, collected on the day of the yellow fever booster vaccination. The rearrangement uses TRBV5-5 and TRBJ2-1, with 10 bases lining up with TRBD1. The clonotype comes from a man between 18 and 29 years old who received the YFV17D yellow fever vaccine. CDR3 sequence reads: CASSSGTGVFREQFF. The CDR3 region has the DNA TGTGCCAGCAGCTCCGGGACAGGGGTCTTCCGTGAGCAGTTCTTC.